This TCR beta chain originates from a study of CD8+ T cells in alopecia areata. Overall study context: Among treated patients, oral tofacitinib was administered at 5 to 10 mg twice daily. The study's findings and limits: It was observed that many expanded lesional clones persisted in scalp and blood during tofacitinib.

Treatment of the sample: oral pan-JAK inhibitor, 5-10 mg twice daily. cDNA serving as the sequencing template came from extracted, reverse transcribed RNA. Sequencing was performed with immunoSEQ multiplex PCR; in TCRdb, only in-frame clones are kept and a portion is missing. The repertoire holds approximately 100,000 clones, with under 90% as singletons. As for this clone: Its antigen is unidentified. At the DNA level, this CDR3 is encoded by other sequences in the same sample as well.

V gave up 3 bases and J gave up 0 bases, with 9 bases separating them. The germline gives CDR1 MGHRA, CDR2 YSYEKL. This CDR3 region has 15 residues. This receptor was taken from a human donor with alopecia areata. The input for sequencing was CD8+ T cells sorted from blood, taken around week 34, from a patient treated with tofacitinib. The chain joins TRBV4-1 to TRBJ1-5; D is unresolved. This chain's CDR3 is CASSQVPHSNQPQHF. The CDR3 nucleotides are TGCGCCAGCAGCCAGGTTCCGCATAGCAATCAGCCCCAGCATTTT.